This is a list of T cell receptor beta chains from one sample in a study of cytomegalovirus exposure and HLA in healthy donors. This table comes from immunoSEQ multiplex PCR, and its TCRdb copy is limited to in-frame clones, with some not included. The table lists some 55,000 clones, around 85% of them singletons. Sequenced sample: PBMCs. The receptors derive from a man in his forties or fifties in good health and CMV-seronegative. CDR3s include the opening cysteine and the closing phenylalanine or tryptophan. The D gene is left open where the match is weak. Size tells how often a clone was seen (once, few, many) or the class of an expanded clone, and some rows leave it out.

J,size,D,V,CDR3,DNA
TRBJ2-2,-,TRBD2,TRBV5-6,CASSFTSGGAYTGELFF,TGTGCCAGCAGCTTCACTAGCGGGGGGGCTTACACCGGGGAGCTGTTTTTT
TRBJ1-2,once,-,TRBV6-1,CASSESGLVYGYTF,TGTGCCAGCAGTGAATCCGGTCTTGTCTATGGCTACACCTTC
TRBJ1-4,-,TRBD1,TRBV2,CASTLVPPGGEVQGEKLFF,TGTGCCAGCACCCTAGTCCCGCCAGGGGGTGAGGTCCAAGGAGAAAAACTGTTTTTT
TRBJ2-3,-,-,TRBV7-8,CASSLTSTGDTQYF,TGTGCCAGCAGCCTAACGTCGACGGGAGATACGCAGTATTTT
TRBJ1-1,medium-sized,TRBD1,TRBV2,CASSTGVNTEAFF,TGTGCCAGTTCGACAGGGGTGAACACTGAAGCTTTCTTT
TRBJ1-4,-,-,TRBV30,CAWSASRGPNEKLFF,TGTGCCTGGAGTGCCTCCAGGGGCCCAAATGAAAAACTGTTTTTT
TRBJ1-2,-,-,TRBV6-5,CASRSGFGVNYGYTF,TGTGCCAGCAGGTCGGGGTTCGGGGTCAACTATGGCTACACCTTC
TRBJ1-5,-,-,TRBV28,CASNPGTPQAQHF,TGTGCCAGCAATCCCGGGACACCCCAGGCCCAGCATTTT
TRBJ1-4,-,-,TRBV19,CASGPRRGEKLFF,TGTGCCAGCGGTCCACGGCGGGGTGAAAAACTGTTTTTT
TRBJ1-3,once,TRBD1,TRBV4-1,CASSYTGQGGGNTIYF,TGCGCCAGCAGCTACACTGGACAGGGAGGCGGAAACACCATATATTTT
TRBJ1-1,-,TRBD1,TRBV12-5,CASGSSLGQGVGGAFF,TGTGCTAGTGGTTCATCCTTAGGACAGGGAGTGGGGGGAGCTTTCTTT
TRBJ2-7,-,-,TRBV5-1,CASSLGGGPYEQYF,TGCGCCAGCAGCTTGGGAGGGGGTCCCTACGAGCAGTACTTC
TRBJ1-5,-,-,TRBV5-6,CASSLSDRISNQPQHF,TGTGCCAGCAGCTTAAGCGACAGGATTAGCAATCAGCCCCAGCATTTT
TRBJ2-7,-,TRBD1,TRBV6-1,CASSARDSSSYEQYF,TGTGCCAGCAGTGCCCGGGACAGCTCCTCCTACGAGCAGTACTTC
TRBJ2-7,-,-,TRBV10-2,CASSDAWGVTSYEQYF,TGCGCCAGCAGTGATGCCTGGGGGGTGACCTCCTACGAGCAGTACTTC